A single sample gave rise to the 28 T cell receptor beta chains below, sequenced in a study of blood T cell repertoires in COVID-19. TCRdb keeps only in-frame clones here, not all; method: immunoSEQ multiplex PCR. Of approximately 160,000 clones in the sample, about 88% are singletons; the top ten hold under 8.5%. Sequenced input: peripheral blood. The receptor source for this set is a woman in her sixties or seventies with COVID-19, enrolled during active disease.

The chain employs TRBV6-6 and TRBJ1-2, with 8 nucleotides matching TRBD1. The CDR3 consists of 13 residues. The germline V gene has CDR1 MNHNY and CDR2 SVGAGI (reference sequence). J was trimmed by 5 bases and V by 5 bases; bases with no gene match: 4. CDR3 in DNA: TGTGCCAGCAGTCCGGGACAGGTTTATGGCTACACCTTC. Translation: CASSPGQVYGYTF.

This clone was detected only a few times. This chain links TRBV5-1 with TRBJ2-7, with D tentatively TRBD1 (7 bases). V was shortened by 4 bases and J by 3 bases, with 17 bases between the two germline ends. The CDR3 sequence is 15 residues long. Germline loops: CDR1 SGHRS, CDR2 YFSETQ. The CDR3 is CASSAGQAGIYEQYF. DNA for the CDR3: TGCGCCAGCAGCGCAGGACAGGCGGGGATCTACGAGCAGTACTTC. The variable domain in full, with the rest retrieved from reference TRBV5-1 and TRBJ2-7, is KAGVTQTPRYLIKTRGQQVTLSCSPISGHRSVSWYQQTPGQGLQFLFEYFSETQRNKGNFPGRFSGRQFSNSRSEMNVSTLELGDSALYLCASSAGQAGIYEQYFGPGTRLTVT.

The J gene is TRBJ1-1, the V gene TRBV9; the match to TRBD1 covers 8 bases. Germline V gene data show CDR1 as SGDLS and CDR2 as YYNGEE. The CDR3 extends over 13 amino acids. Trimming at V came to 4 bases and at J to 3 bases, leaving 2 bases not matched to a gene. CDR3 amino acids: CASSSGQDTEAFF. Here the CDR3 DNA reads TGTGCCAGCAGCTCGGGACAGGACACTGAAGCTTTCTTT.

V and J are TRBV6-2 or TRBV6-3 and TRBJ1-1; 9 nucleotides match TRBD1. In germline, CDR1 is MNHEY, CDR2 SVGEGT. V shed 2 bases and J 3 bases; nucleotides not matched to a gene: 4. The CDR3 contains 15 residues. This CDR3 reads CASSYATGGYTEAFF. The CDR3 region has the DNA TGTGCCAGCAGTTACGCGACAGGGGGTTACACTGAAGCTTTCTTT.

The rearrangement uses TRBV7-2 and TRBJ2-5; 7 positions agree with TRBD2. Trimming at V came to 4 bases and at J to 2 bases, leaving 10 bases not matched to a gene. Germline assignment: CDR1 SGHTA and CDR2 FQGNSA. The CDR3 is 16 amino acids. CDR3 sequence (DNA): TGTGCCAGCAGCTCCAAGGACGGGGGGAAGCAAGAGACCCAGTACTTC. Translated, it gives CASSSKDGGKQETQYF.

V gene TRBV12-5 combines with J gene TRBJ1-2; 7 nucleotides match TRBD1. CDR3 length: 15 residues. CDR1 is LGHNT, CDR2 FRNRAP, per germline. V trimming: 0 bases; J trimming: 6 bases; junction bases outside the gene matches: 7. The CDR3 coding sequence is TGTGCTAGTGGTTTGGTCCGACAGGGTGTGAATGGCTACACCTTC. It encodes CASGLVRQGVNGYTF. The complete variable domain, with remaining parts taken from reference TRBV12-5 and TRBJ1-2, reads DARVTQTPRHKVTEMGQEVTMRCQPILGHNTVFWYRQTMMQGLELLAYFRNRAPLDDSGMPKDRFSAEMPDATLATLKIQPSEPRDSAVYFCASGLVRQGVNGYTFGSGTRLTVV.

V gene TRBV6-5 combines with J gene TRBJ1-1; no reliable D call. The length of the CDR3 is 13 residues. The V and J ends lost 4 bases and 6 bases respectively, with 12 bases between them. Germline loops: CDR1 MNHEY, CDR2 SVGAGI. The DNA for the CDR3 is TGTGCCAGCAGTTGGGCGGGAGCGGCTGAAGCTTTCTTT. Protein product: CASSWAGAAEAFF.

This chain joins TRBV3-1 (or the pseudogene TRBV3-2) and TRBJ1-3; tentatively, D is TRBD1 (6 bases). With 4 bases removed from V and 1 base from J, the gap between germline ends came to 14 bases. Germline V gives CDR1 LGHDT, CDR2 YNNKEL (reference sequence). The CDR3 is 16 amino acids. The CDR3 here is CASSRQQGRSGNTIYF. CDR3 DNA: TGTGCCAGCAGCCGCCAACAGGGACGGTCTGGAAACACCATATATTTT.

The V and J genes are TRBV28 and TRBJ1-5, with a possible D match to TRBD1 (5 bases). CDR3 length: 14 residues. V gave up 8 bases and J gave up 5 bases, with 16 bases separating them. Germline loops: CDR1 MDHEN, CDR2 SYDVKM. CDR3: CASFPRVGDQPQHF. As DNA, the CDR3 is TGTGCCAGCTTTCCCCGGGTAGGGGATCAGCCCCAGCATTTT. Together with reference TRBV28 and TRBJ1-5, the CDR3 gives the full variable domain: DVKVTQSSRYLVKRTGEKVFLECVQDMDHENMFWYRQDPGLGLRLIYFSYDVKMKEKGDIPEGYSVSREKKERFSLILESASTNQTSMYLCASFPRVGDQPQHFGDGTRLSIL.

The chain is built from TRBV6-5 and TRBJ1-1, with a possible D match to TRBD1 (5 bases). The CDR3 is made up of 14 amino acids. The germline CDR1 and CDR2 sequences are MNHEY and SVGAGI. V lost 2 bases and J lost 5, with 12 bases in between. CDR3 amino acids: CASSYRGGNTEAFF. For the CDR3, the DNA is TGTGCCAGCAGTTACAGGGGAGGTAATACTGAAGCTTTCTTT.

J is TRBJ2-7 and V is TRBV5-4; 7 bases map to TRBD1. There are 13 residues in the CDR3. Germline CDR1 and CDR2: SGHNT and YYREEE (reference sequence). J gave up 6 bases and V 4 bases, and 7 bases lay outside the gene matches. The CDR3 DNA follows: TGTGCCAGCAGCCGGGGACAGTCCAGCGAGCAGTACGTC. It is translated as CASSRGQSSEQYV.

The rearrangement links TRBV5-6 to TRBJ2-1; 11 bases align to TRBD2. This CDR3 is 16 amino acids long. The germline CDR1 and CDR2 sequences are SGHDT and YYEEEE. The ends lost 4 bases at V and 5 bases at J; junction bases unmatched: 8. The CDR3 DNA reads as TGTGCCAGCAGCACCATAGCGGGGGGGCCCAACAATGAGCAGTTCTTC. This codes for CASSTIAGGPNNEQFF.

This chain links TRBV19 with TRBJ2-5, with D unresolved. Trimming cost V 3 bases and J 9 bases, with 14 bases left between them. The germline gives CDR1 LNHDA, CDR2 SQIVND (reference sequence). The CDR3 spans 13 residues. The CDR3 is CASSISPEAAQYF. The CDR3 coding sequence is TGTGCCAGTAGTATCTCCCCAGAGGCAGCCCAGTACTTC.

The CDR3 here is CATSDNNFYGYTF. CDR3 in DNA: TGTGCCACCAGTGACAACAATTTCTATGGCTACACCTTC. The chain couples TRBV24-1 to TRBJ1-2; no clear D. This CDR3 contains 13 residues. Per the germline V gene, CDR1 is KGHDR and CDR2 is SFDVKD. The V gene lost 4 bases and the J gene lost 4 bases, with 9 bases spanning the gap.

CDR3 protein: CASQVRESTDTQYF. In DNA, the CDR3 is TGTGCTAGTCAAGTACGGGAGAGCACAGATACGCAGTATTTT. This sequence joins TRBV12-5 and TRBJ2-3; perhaps TRBD2 as D (6 bases). V was pared by 8 bases and J by 0 bases, with 12 bases between. CDR3 size: 14 residues. CDR1 is LGHNT, CDR2 FRNRAP, per germline. Together with reference TRBV12-5 and TRBJ2-3, the CDR3 gives the full variable domain: DARVTQTPRHKVTEMGQEVTMRCQPILGHNTVFWYRQTMMQGLELLAYFRNRAPLDDSGMPKDRFSAEMPDATLATLKIQPSEPRDSAVYFCASQVRESTDTQYFGPGTRLTVL.

The chain recombines TRBV19 with TRBJ2-1; 8 nucleotides align to TRBD1. CDR3 length: 16 residues. Unmatched junction bases numbered 13, after V lost 2 bases and J lost 10 bases. Germline CDR1 LNHDA, CDR2 SQIVND (reference sequence). The chain's CDR3 is CASSISAGGASQEQFF. The CDR3, as DNA: TGTGCCAGTAGTATATCGGCAGGGGGCGCGTCGCAAGAGCAGTTCTTC.

This clone was counted ten times or more. This chain connects TRBV5-4 to TRBJ2-7; the match to TRBD2 covers 10 bases. This CDR3 is 16 amino acids long. The junction had 7 bases not matched to a gene; V was cut back by 4 bases and J by 0 bases. CDR1 SGHNT and CDR2 YYREEE come from the germline V gene (reference sequence). CDR3 bases: TGTGCCAGCAGCCGGAGAGCGGGAGGGAGCTCCTACGAGCAGTACTTC. This codes for CASSRRAGGSSYEQYF.

The CDR3 bases are TGTGCCAGCACTTTGACAGAGCTGAACACTGAAGCTTTCTTT. It encodes CASTLTELNTEAFF. The chain carries TRBV6-6 and TRBJ1-1, with TRBD1 as a possible D gene (5 bases). From germline, CDR1 is MNHNY and CDR2 SVGAGI (reference sequence). This CDR3 has 14 residues. V was trimmed by 7 bases and J by 0 bases, leaving 12 bases between them.

The chain has TRBV27 and TRBJ2-2; D is ambiguous. The CDR3 spans 11 residues. Germline-derived CDR1 and CDR2 are MNHEY and SMNVEV (reference sequence). Trimming cost V 6 bases and J 9 bases, with 8 bases left between them. The CDR3 region is CASSEKRELFF. CDR3 in DNA: TGTGCCAGCAGCGAGAAGAGGGAGCTGTTTTTT.

J is TRBJ1-3 and V is TRBV6-5, with D perhaps TRBD1 (6 bases). Germline CDR1 is MNHEY and CDR2 is SVGAGI. Trimming pared 6 bases from V and 3 bases from J, leaving 9 bases between. This CDR3 region has 13 residues. The CDR3 protein is CASRDSYGNTIYF. CDR3 nucleotide sequence: TGTGCCAGCAGGGACAGCTATGGAAACACCATATATTTT.

The CDR3 region has the DNA TGTGCCAGTATTAGTGGCGCAGGGGCCAACTATGGCTACACCTTC. Translation: CASISGAGANYGYTF. This rearrangement joins TRBV19 to TRBJ1-2, with a possible D match to TRBD1 (6 bases). This CDR3 has 15 residues. The germline V gene has CDR1 LNHDA and CDR2 SQIVND (reference sequence). Trimming stripped 7 bases from V and 2 bases from J, with 17 bases between.

This chain links TRBV18 with TRBJ1-2, with D perhaps matching TRBD1 (5 bases). Germline CDR1 KGHSH, CDR2 LQKENI. CDR3 length: 13 residues. V dropped 2 bases and J dropped 2 bases, with 6 bases sitting between them. CDR3 loop: CASSPGGNYGYTF. The CDR3 DNA reads as TGTGCCAGCTCACCAGGGGGGAACTATGGCTACACCTTC.

This clone occurred once. This chain connects TRBV5-4 to TRBJ1-6; D remains unclear. This CDR3 comprises 12 residues. V was cut by 1 base and J by 10 bases, with 6 bases left in between. The V gene's germline CDR1 is SGHNT and CDR2 YYREEE (reference sequence). The CDR3 region is CASSLPYSPLHF. CDR3 nucleotides: TGTGCCAGCAGCTTGCCCTACTCACCCCTCCACTTT.

The chain couples TRBV10-3 to TRBJ2-7; 7 nucleotides match TRBD1. The V and J ends lost 4 bases and 1 base, in that order; junction bases with no gene match: 4. This CDR3 is built from 14 residues. The germline V gene encodes CDR1 ENHRY and CDR2 SYGVKD. The CDR3 DNA is TGTGCCATCAGTGGAATGGGACAGTCCTACGAGCAGTACTTC. The encoded protein is CAISGMGQSYEQYF.

V is TRBV3-1 (or the pseudogene TRBV3-2) and J is TRBJ2-2; the D gene is possibly TRBD2 (7 bases). This CDR3 contains 15 residues. Germline values: CDR1 LGHDT, CDR2 YNNKEL (reference sequence). Between the trimmed V and J ends, which lost 1 base and 6 bases, there was a span of 12 bases. The CDR3: CASSQAGGWAGELFF. The DNA of the CDR3 is TGTGCCAGCAGCCAAGCGGGGGGCTGGGCCGGGGAGCTGTTTTTT.

This clone has only one observation. The chain has TRBV10-3 and TRBJ1-1; 7 bases fit TRBD1. J lost 1 base, V lost 1 base, and 9 bases had no gene match. This CDR3 has 17 residues. CDR1 ENHRY and CDR2 SYGVKD come from the germline V gene. The CDR3 coding sequence is TGTGCCATCAGTGAGTTGCCCCCCGGGACAGCGAACACTGAAGCTTTCTTT. It translates to CAISELPPGTANTEAFF.

The chain combines TRBV6-5 with TRBJ1-1; TRBD1 agrees at 7 bases. The CDR3 has 14 amino acids. The germline V gene has CDR1 MNHEY and CDR2 SVGAGI. V lost 10 bases, J lost 0 bases, and 8 bases stayed unmatched. The CDR3 DNA follows: TGTGCCAACCGTCCAGGGGGAATGAACACTGAAGCTTTCTTT. Protein product: CANRPGGMNTEAFF.

The chain has TRBV27 and TRBJ2-2, with TRBD1 identical over 8 bases. The length of the CDR3 is 16 residues. Germline CDR1 MNHEY, CDR2 SMNVEV (reference sequence). V lost 3 bases, J lost 3 bases, and 6 bases stayed unmatched. CDR3 nucleotides: TGTGCCAGCAGTTTCAGGGGGCTGGTTGACACCGGGGAGCTGTTTTTT. Translated, it gives CASSFRGLVDTGELFF.